These T cell receptor beta chains were read from a single sample in a study of blood T cell repertoires in COVID-19. Libraries were prepared by immunoSEQ multiplex PCR; TCRdb keeps only in-frame clonotypes and omits some of them. This table has some 130,000 clones, roughly nine tenths appearing once. The source material was peripheral blood. The receptors were gathered from a man in his fifties with active COVID-19. Both conserved end residues are part of each CDR3. D genes are given only for firm matches. Clone size is stated in some rows and not others, as once, few, many or a class when expanded.

V	size	D	J	CDR3	DNA
TRBV12-3/TRBV12-4	-	-	TRBJ2-2	CASRGASGELFF	TGTGCCTCCAGGGGTGCATCCGGGGAGCTGTTTTTT
TRBV5-8	-	TRBD1	TRBJ2-7	CASSPWDSLSSYEQYF	TGTGCCAGCAGCCCTTGGGACAGCCTTAGCTCCTACGAGCAGTACTTC
TRBV19	-	TRBD2	TRBJ2-5	CASSIRTSGRETQYF	TGTGCCAGTAGTATCCGGACTAGCGGGAGAGAGACCCAGTACTTC
TRBV24-1	-	-	TRBJ2-1	CATSGQVRDNEQFF	TGTGCCACCAGTGGCCAGGTCAGAGACAATGAGCAGTTCTTC
TRBV5-1	once	-	TRBJ1-6	CASSRDNTYNSPLHF	TGCGCCAGCAGCCGGGACAACACCTATAATTCACCCCTCCACTTT
TRBV18	few	-	TRBJ1-1	CASSRGVGNTEAFF	TGTGCCAGCTCACGGGGAGTTGGGAACACTGAAGCTTTCTTT
TRBV19	-	-	TRBJ2-2	CASSIRGWGDTGELFF	TGTGCCAGTAGTATCCGAGGGTGGGGGGACACCGGGGAGCTGTTTTTT
TRBV7-2	once	-	TRBJ1-1	CASSLAGGGTEAFF	TGTGCCAGCAGCTTAGCAGGGGGGGGCACTGAAGCTTTCTTT
TRBV5-1	-	-	TRBJ2-5	CASSLEQRVETQYF	TGCGCCAGCAGCTTGGAACAGCGGGTTGAGACCCAGTACTTC
TRBV11-2	-	TRBD1	TRBJ1-6	CASSHDRGVGLGSPLHF	TGTGCCAGCAGCCACGACAGGGGAGTCGGTTTAGGATCACCCCTCCACTTT
TRBV9	-	-	TRBJ1-2	CASSVEGREVDGYTF	TGTGCCAGCAGCGTAGAGGGCAGGGAAGTTGATGGCTACACCTTC
TRBV11-2	-	TRBD1	TRBJ1-6	CASSLGQGSSYNSPLHF	TGTGCCAGCAGCCTGGGACAGGGGAGCTCCTATAATTCACCCCTCCACTTT
TRBV29-1	-	TRBD2	TRBJ2-1	CSVIAGSGDEQFF	TGCAGCGTTATAGCGGGATCGGGAGATGAGCAGTTCTTC
TRBV2	-	-	TRBJ2-7	CAIEDTIYEQYF	TGTGCCATCGAGGACACAATCTACGAGCAGTACTTC
TRBV10-3	-	-	TRBJ1-1	CAISQWGGTEAFF	TGTGCCATCAGCCAATGGGGAGGCACTGAAGCTTTCTTT
TRBV7-2	-	-	TRBJ1-4	CASSLSQGEKLFF	TGTGCCAGCAGCTTGTCACAGGGCGAAAAACTGTTTTTT
TRBV18	-	-	TRBJ1-4	CASSTDSSGINEKLFF	TGTGCCAGCTCAACGGATTCCTCAGGGATAAATGAAAAACTGTTTTTT
TRBV3-1/TRBV3-2	-	TRBD2	TRBJ2-1	CASSQTPRTSAPGGNEQFF	TGTGCCAGCAGCCAAACCCCTAGAACTAGCGCCCCTGGGGGCAATGAGCAGTTCTTC
TRBV6-5	-	-	TRBJ1-2	CASIPPPGVNYGYTF	TGTGCCAGCATACCCCCCCCAGGCGTTAACTATGGCTACACCTTC
TRBV5-4	-	TRBD2	TRBJ2-1	CASSSGLGGANEQFF	TGTGCCAGCAGCTCGGGACTAGGGGGGGCCAATGAGCAGTTCTTC
TRBV7-2	-	-	TRBJ2-7	CASSLLDSSYEQYF	TGTGCCAGCAGCTTATTGGACAGCTCCTACGAGCAGTACTTC
TRBV5-4	few	-	TRBJ1-1	CASSPDKNTEAFF	TGTGCCAGCAGCCCGGACAAGAACACTGAAGCTTTCTTT
TRBV5-6	-	TRBD2	TRBJ2-3	CASSSVGLAEPRGTDTQYF	TGTGCCAGCAGCTCGGTGGGACTAGCGGAGCCCCGGGGCACAGATACGCAGTATTTT
TRBV27	-	TRBD1	TRBJ2-3	CASSLGQGADTQYF	TGTGCCAGCAGTCTGGGACAGGGGGCAGATACGCAGTATTTT
TRBV15	-	TRBD1	TRBJ2-2	CATSARQGNTGELFF	TGTGCCACCAGCGCTCGACAGGGGAACACCGGGGAGCTGTTTTTT